What follows are 17 T cell receptor beta chains derived from one specimen sequenced in a study of OX40 agonist ivuxolimab in advanced cancers. Using immunoSEQ multiplex PCR, the repertoire was profiled, and TCRdb retains in-frame clones only, with some absent. The sample has 85,000 to 100,000 clones, roughly 93% seen once. Specimen: CD4+ or CD8+ T cells sorted from blood, collected in a trial of the OX40 agonist ivuxolimab. The receptors shown here come from an adult with an advanced solid tumor such as melanoma, head and neck, liver or kidney cancer.

V is TRBV6-6 and J is TRBJ2-5; D not resolved. Germline V gene data show CDR1 as MNHNY and CDR2 as SVGAGI (reference sequence). V gave up 1 base and J gave up 0 bases, with 0 bases separating them. This CDR3 comprises 12 residues. The CDR3 region is CASSYYQETQYF. The CDR3 region has the DNA TGTGCCAGCAGTTACTACCAAGAGACCCAGTACTTC.

This sequence joins TRBV6-5 and TRBJ2-3; the D is unclear. The germline V gene has CDR1 MNHEY and CDR2 SVGAGI. This CDR3 spans 13 amino acids. V shed 3 bases and J shed 2 bases, with 6 bases lying between them. The CDR3 DNA reads TGTGCCAGCAGTTATCTCGACACAGATACGCAGTATTTT. Translated, it gives CASSYLDTDTQYF.

The rearrangement uses TRBV18 and TRBJ1-3; D remains unclear. Germline assignment: CDR1 KGHSH and CDR2 LQKENI. The CDR3 is 14 amino acids. Trimming took off 3 bases at V and 0 bases at J, with 6 bases between the two ends. The CDR3 bases are TGTGCCAGCTCACCTGACGGCTCTGGAAACACCATATATTTT. Translating gives CASSPDGSGNTIYF.

V and J are TRBV4-3 and TRBJ1-2, with D unclear. There are 14 residues in the CDR3. Germline V lookup: CDR1 LGHNA, CDR2 YSLEER. V lost 0 bases to trimming and J lost 6 bases, with 11 bases between them. The CDR3 sequence is CASSQDDRVNGYTF. CDR3 nucleotide sequence: TGCGCCAGCAGCCAAGACGACCGCGTCAATGGCTACACCTTC.

This sequence joins TRBV7-2 and TRBJ2-3; D call uncertain. The V end was cut by 4 bases, the J end by 2 bases, with 10 bases between. CDR1 is SGHTA and CDR2 is FQGNSA in the germline V gene. The CDR3 totals 14 residues. The CDR3 DNA sequence: TGTGCCAGCAGCTCATATAGAAACACAGATACGCAGTATTTT. Its translation is CASSSYRNTDTQYF.

V usage is TRBV4-2 and J usage is TRBJ1-2; D is perhaps TRBD1 (5 bases). This CDR3 has 14 residues. The germline V gene encodes CDR1 LGHNA and CDR2 YNFKEQ. V lost 0 bases and J lost 8, with 13 bases in between. The CDR3 DNA reads TGTGCCAGCAGCCAAGACGTGGGGGTTTGGGGCTACACCTTC. Its protein is CASSQDVGVWGYTF.

The chain carries TRBV11-2 and TRBJ2-3, with TRBD2 as a possible D gene (6 bases). The germline V and J ends were trimmed by 8 bases and 2 bases, with 14 bases remaining between them. The CDR3 consists of 14 residues. Germline values: CDR1 SGHAT, CDR2 FQNNGV. The CDR3 DNA sequence: TGTGCCAGCCGACATCGGGGGAACACAGATACGCAGTATTTT. This sequence encodes CASRHRGNTDTQYF.

This CDR3 is CASSQNLEDGYTF. CDR3 nucleotide sequence: TGTGCCAGCAGTCAAAATTTAGAGGATGGCTACACCTTC. This rearrangement joins TRBV2 to TRBJ1-2; D not resolved. Trimming pared 5 bases from V and 6 bases from J, leaving 13 bases between. The V gene's germline CDR1 is SNHLY and CDR2 FYNNEI. This CDR3 contains 13 residues.

Here the CDR3 DNA reads TGTGCCAGCAGCGTCCAGGACAGGGGGCGGGATACGCAGTATTTT. Its protein is CASSVQDRGRDTQYF. J is TRBJ2-3 and V is TRBV5-4; 11 nucleotides line up with TRBD1. Per germline, CDR1 SGHNT and CDR2 YYREEE (reference sequence). V trimming: 4 bases; J trimming: 6 bases; junction bases outside the gene matches: 7. This CDR3 contains 15 residues.

This chain joins TRBV6-6 and TRBJ2-7; 11 nucleotides match TRBD1. CDR3 length equals 13 residues. Trimming at V came to 6 bases and at J to 6 bases, leaving 4 bases not matched to a gene. Germline lookup yields CDR1 MNHNY and CDR2 SVGAGI (reference sequence). Here the CDR3 reads CASRSGTGGEQYV. The CDR3 nucleotides are TGTGCCAGCAGGTCCGGGACAGGGGGCGAGCAGTACGTC.

The chain carries TRBV30 and TRBJ1-3; tentative D call: TRBD1 (6 bases). Germline V lookup: CDR1 GTSNPN, CDR2 SVGIG (reference sequence). This CDR3 is built from 16 residues. Trimming shortened V by 3 bases and J by 3 bases, and 18 bases separated the two germline ends. As DNA, the CDR3 is TGTGCCTGGAGCGAGGACAGTCTAAAAAATGGAAACACCATATATTTT. It translates to CAWSEDSLKNGNTIYF.

The rearrangement links TRBV27 to TRBJ1-2; 8 bases align to TRBD1. Germline assignment: CDR1 MNHEY and CDR2 SMNVEV (reference sequence). The CDR3 extends over 15 amino acids. The ends lost 3 bases at V and 8 bases at J; junction bases unmatched: 11. The CDR3 DNA sequence: TGTGCCAGCAGTTTCGTCACTCAGGGGGCTGAGGGCTACACCTTC. It translates to CASSFVTQGAEGYTF.

This chain links TRBV5-6 with TRBJ1-2, with TRBD1 identical over 8 bases. J was trimmed by 8 bases and V by 0 bases; bases with no gene match: 15. CDR3 length: 17 amino acids. Per the germline V gene, CDR1 is SGHDT and CDR2 is YYEEEE. The CDR3 bases are TGTGCCAGCAGCTTGGAGGTTCGTTGGCAGGGGGCTCGGGGCTACACCTTC. It encodes CASSLEVRWQGARGYTF.

The gene calls are TRBV5-4 and TRBJ2-5; a possible D gene is TRBD1 (5 bases). V dropped 0 bases and J dropped 8 bases, with 17 bases sitting between them. The CDR3 consists of 15 residues. Germline values: CDR1 SGHNT, CDR2 YYREEE (reference sequence). The DNA of the CDR3 is TGTGCCAGCAGCTTGGGGCGGCCAGGGCTTGCCACCCAGTACTTC. Encoded protein: CASSLGRPGLATQYF.

The V and J genes are TRBV28 and TRBJ2-1; 7 nucleotides agree with TRBD2. This CDR3 region has 15 residues. The J segment lost 4 bases and the V segment lost 5 bases, leaving 8 bases of the junction unmatched. In germline, CDR1 is MDHEN, CDR2 SYDVKM. The CDR3 reads CASSLGGGLYNEQFF. In nucleotides, the CDR3 is TGTGCCAGCAGTCTTGGCGGGGGTCTTTACAATGAGCAGTTCTTC.

The chain uses TRBV20-1 and TRBJ2-3, with no clear D. The CDR3 extends over 11 amino acids. Deletions cut 2 bases from V and 4 bases from J, with 4 bases between. The V gene's germline CDR1 is DFQATT and CDR2 SNEGSKA (reference sequence). CDR3 sequence reads: CSARLSDTQYF. The DNA of the CDR3 is TGCAGTGCTAGATTGTCAGATACGCAGTATTTT.

V usage is TRBV5-4 and J usage is TRBJ2-7; no definite D call. In germline, CDR1 is SGHNT, CDR2 YYREEE (reference sequence). Trimming left V 4 bases short and J 0 bases short, with 11 bases between. The CDR3 length is 14 residues. The CDR3 DNA reads TGTGCCAGCAGCGCTTCTTACCCCTCCTACGAGCAGTACTTC. Translating gives CASSASYPSYEQYF.